The rows below give T cell receptor beta chains drawn from one sample of a study of blood T cell repertoires in COVID-19. The table came from immunoSEQ multiplex PCR; TCRdb's copy has only in-frame clones and leaves some out. The profile shows roughly 60,000 clones, around 86% of them singletons. Sequencing was done on a sample of peripheral blood. The receptors come from a man aged 65 to 85 with acute or convalescent COVID-19. Both conserved end residues are part of each CDR3. The D gene is left open where the match is weak. A row's size may be missing; if present it is once, few, many or a size class.

cdr3_nt cdr3_aa j_call v_call cdr3_length clone_size d_call
TGTGCCAGCAGTGGCCCCCCCTTGTTAGCGGGGTACGAGCAGTACTTC CASSGPPLLAGYEQYF TRBJ2-7 TRBV2 16 once TRBD2
TGCAGCGTGGGACTAGCGGGGAACACCGGGGAGCTGTTTTTT CSVGLAGNTGELFF TRBJ2-2 TRBV29-1 14 - TRBD2
TGTGCCAGCAGCCCGACTAGCGGGGGGATGTACAATGAGCAGTTCTTC CASSPTSGGMYNEQFF TRBJ2-1 TRBV5-4 16 - TRBD2
TGTGCCAGTAGTGCCCGGGACAGGGGGGGTAATCAGCCCCAGCATTTT CASSARDRGGNQPQHF TRBJ1-5 TRBV19 16 - TRBD1
TGTGCCAGCAGCTTAAGATTGACTAGCGGGCCACAAGAGACCCAGTACTTC CASSLRLTSGPQETQYF TRBJ2-5 TRBV7-2 17 - TRBD2
TGTGCCAGCTTGCTAGCGGGAGACTACGAGCAGTACTTC CASLLAGDYEQYF TRBJ2-7 TRBV7-8 13 - TRBD2
TGCGCCAGCAGCATTACAGGGCCCAACACTGAAGCTTTCTTT CASSITGPNTEAFF TRBJ1-1 TRBV5-1 14 - -
TGTGCCAGCAGTCCCGGACTAGGGGTAGATACGCAGTATTTT CASSPGLGVDTQYF TRBJ2-3 TRBV7-9 14 - TRBD2
TGTGCCAGTAGTATTGGGGACTTCAATCAGCCCCAGCATTTT CASSIGDFNQPQHF TRBJ1-5 TRBV19 14 - -
TGCGCCAGCAGCCAAGGTGTCAGGGGGCGAGGAGAGCAGTACTTC CASSQGVRGRGEQYF TRBJ2-7 TRBV4-1 15 few TRBD1
TGTGCCAGCAGCCAAGCGGGGGAGGACTATGGCTACACCTTC CASSQAGEDYGYTF TRBJ1-2 TRBV3-1/TRBV3-2 14 - -
TGCGCCAGCAGCTTGAGGGGAGATACGCAGTATTTT CASSLRGDTQYF TRBJ2-3 TRBV5-1 12 - -
TGCGCCAGCAGCTCTGGACAGAACACTGAAGCTTTCTTT CASSSGQNTEAFF TRBJ1-1 TRBV5-1 13 - -
TGTGCCAGCAGTTACGCGTTCGGACTGACGAACACTGAAGCTTTCTTT CASSYAFGLTNTEAFF TRBJ1-1 TRBV6-2/TRBV6-3 16 - -
TGTGCCACCAGTGGGGGTCCACTAGATTTGGCCTACGAGCAGTACTTC CATSGGPLDLAYEQYF TRBJ2-7 TRBV24-1 16 - -
TGTGCCAGCAGCCTAGGACTAGCGTCTGTGGAGACCCAGTACTTC CASSLGLASVETQYF TRBJ2-5 TRBV7-2 15 - TRBD2
TGTGCCAGCAGCTTAAGACTAGCTGGGAGCACAGATACGCAGTATTTT CASSLRLAGSTDTQYF TRBJ2-3 TRBV13 16 - TRBD2
TGCGCCAGCAGCCCTTCCGCGACAGGGGGCTTTTACAACTATGGCTACACCTTC CASSPSATGGFYNYGYTF TRBJ1-2 TRBV5-1 18 - TRBD1
TGTGCCAGCAGCAAACAGACAGGGTCCACCGGGGAGCTGTTTTTT CASSKQTGSTGELFF TRBJ2-2 TRBV11-3 15 - TRBD1
TGTGCCAGTAGTATGGTGCGTGGAGCGGGGGCTTACACCGGGGAGCTGTTTTTT CASSMVRGAGAYTGELFF TRBJ2-2 TRBV19 18 - TRBD2
TGTGCCAGCAGCTCGGGGACTAGCGGAAGGAATGAGCAGTTCTTC CASSSGTSGRNEQFF TRBJ2-1 TRBV7-3 15 few TRBD2
TGTGCCAGCAGCTTCAACCGGGATCAGCCCCAGCATTTT CASSFNRDQPQHF TRBJ1-5 TRBV7-8 13 - -
TGTGCCAGCATCATCGGGACAGGGGGCCACGAGCAGTACTTC CASIIGTGGHEQYF TRBJ2-7 TRBV6-6 14 - TRBD1
TGTGCCAGCAGTGAATCTCGCGGGGGGGCGAAGACCCAGTACTTC CASSESRGGAKTQYF TRBJ2-5 TRBV25-1 15 - TRBD2
TGTGCCACCAGCAGGGGACATAGTGGGGGCCTCGATGCCGGGGAGCTGTTTTTT CATSRGHSGGLDAGELFF TRBJ2-2 TRBV15 18 - -
TGTGCCACCAGCAGAGATGGGGGCCCCCAGTACTTC CATSRDGGPQYF TRBJ2-5 TRBV15 12 once -
TGCGCCAGCAGCTCGATCACAGGGGTAGAGACCCAGTACTTC CASSSITGVETQYF TRBJ2-5 TRBV5-1 14 once TRBD1
TGTGCCAGCAGTGTGCAGGGTAACCATAATAATTCACCCCTCCACTTT CASSVQGNHNNSPLHF TRBJ1-6 TRBV6-4 16 - -
TGTGCCAGCAGTCCAGACAGAGAAGCTTTCTTT CASSPDREAFF TRBJ1-1 TRBV12-3/TRBV12-4 11 - -
TGTGCCAGCAGTTACTCGGGACAAAACTCTGGAAACACCATATATTTT CASSYSGQNSGNTIYF TRBJ1-3 TRBV6-5 16 - -
TGTGCCAGCAGTTATAGCACTAGCGGGCAAGAGACCCAGTACTTC CASSYSTSGQETQYF TRBJ2-5 TRBV6-5 15 - TRBD2
TGTGCCAGCAGTCAGTCGCCAGATACGCAGTATTTT CASSQSPDTQYF TRBJ2-3 TRBV2 12 - -
TGTGCCAGCAGAGAGACAGGGCGAAACTATGGCTACACCTTC CASRETGRNYGYTF TRBJ1-2 TRBV6-4 14 - TRBD1
TGTGCCAGTAGCCAACTAGCGGGGTATAACACCGGGGAGCTGTTTTTT CASSQLAGYNTGELFF TRBJ2-2 TRBV19 16 - TRBD2
TGTGCCAGCAGCTTAACAGGGGAGGTCTGGTCGGGTGGCTACACCTTC CASSLTGEVWSGGYTF TRBJ1-2 TRBV13 16 once TRBD1
TGCGCCAGCAGCTTCGGTTCCTTGGAAAAACTGTTTTTT CASSFGSLEKLFF TRBJ1-4 TRBV5-1 13 few -
TGTGCCAGCAGCTTGGGACGGTGGACTGGCTATGGCTACACCTTC CASSLGRWTGYGYTF TRBJ1-2 TRBV5-6 15 - -
TGTGCCAGCAGATCCGACAGAGCGGGGGGGACGTACTTC CASRSDRAGGTYF TRBJ2-7 TRBV27 13 - TRBD2
TGTGCCAGCAGCTCCCAGGGGAGTCAGCCCCAGCATTTT CASSSQGSQPQHF TRBJ1-5 TRBV7-2 13 - -
TGCGCCAGCCAACCCCTGACAGGCAACACCGGGGAGCTGTTTTTT CASQPLTGNTGELFF TRBJ2-2 TRBV5-1 15 - -
TGCGCCAGCAGCTTGGAACAGGGGCTGAACACTGAAGCTTTCTTT CASSLEQGLNTEAFF TRBJ1-1 TRBV5-1 15 - TRBD1
TGCGCCAGCAGCCAAGATCTCGCCGGACAGGGTCGAATGAAAGCTTTCTTT CASSQDLAGQGRMKAFF TRBJ1-1 TRBV4-1 17 - TRBD1
TGTGCCAGCAGCCAAGTGACTAGCGGGGGGCCTTACTACGAGCAGTACTTC CASSQVTSGGPYYEQYF TRBJ2-7 TRBV4-2 17 - TRBD2
TGTGCCAGCGCGTGGATGAGGCGGGCCTACAATGAGCAGTTCTTC CASAWMRRAYNEQFF TRBJ2-1 TRBV6-5 15 once -
TGTGCCAGCAGTTATGGCAGGGGAAACTATGGCTACACCTTC CASSYGRGNYGYTF TRBJ1-2 TRBV6-5 14 - -
TGTGCCAGCAGTCCTAGGGGCAGGAATGAAAAACTGTTTTTT CASSPRGRNEKLFF TRBJ1-4 TRBV11-2 14 - -
TGTGCCACCCAGGGGGCTTATGAGCAGTACTTC CATQGAYEQYF TRBJ2-7 TRBV3-1/TRBV3-2 11 - TRBD1
TGTGCCATCAGTAGGACTAGCGGTACAGATACGCAGTATTTT CAISRTSGTDTQYF TRBJ2-3 TRBV10-3 14 once TRBD2
TGTGCCAGCAGCGTAGGGTCAGGGGAGAATCAGCCCCAGCATTTT CASSVGSGENQPQHF TRBJ1-5 TRBV9 15 - -
TGTGCCAGCAGTTTATTCCACAGGGGGCAGGGCTATGGCTACACCTTC CASSLFHRGQGYGYTF TRBJ1-2 TRBV28 16 - TRBD1
TGTGCCAGCAGCGAAGGAGGAAGGACAGGGAGACAGCCCCAGCATTTT CASSEGGRTGRQPQHF TRBJ1-5 TRBV9 16 - TRBD1
TGCGCCAGCAGCTTGGGACTAGCGGCCTTATCTAGCACAGATACGCAGTATTTT CASSLGLAALSSTDTQYF TRBJ2-3 TRBV5-1 18 - TRBD2
TGTGGCGTGGGCGGGAGCACAGATACGCAGTATTTT CGVGGSTDTQYF TRBJ2-3 TRBV19 12 - -
TGTGCCAGCAGTGACGGGCCGGAGGCTGAAAAACTGTTTTTT CASSDGPEAEKLFF TRBJ1-4 TRBV6-4 14 - -